This T cell receptor beta chain is drawn from a study of CD8+ T cells in alopecia areata. Overall study: Twice a day, 5 to 10 mg of oral tofacitinib was administered to treated patients.

Trimming removed 0 bases from V and 5 bases from J; junction bases left unmatched: 4. The germline V gene encodes CDR1 SGHNT and CDR2 YYREEE (reference sequence). The CDR3 is made up of 14 amino acids. Lesional scalp tissue (obtained by punch biopsy) and peripheral blood were collected from alopecia areata patients. Investigators isolated RNA and reverse transcribed it into cDNA to act as the sequencing template. Sequencing was performed with immunoSEQ multiplex PCR; in TCRdb, only in-frame clones are kept and a portion is missing. The sample consists of 9,500 to 15,000 clones, 50% to 70% of them appearing once.

This TCR was recovered from a human donor with alopecia areata. J is TRBJ2-7 and V is TRBV5-4; 8 nucleotides agree with TRBD2. Sequenced sample: skin. The CDR3 nucleotides read TGTGCCAGCAGCTTGGGGCGGGAGGTCGACGAGCAGTACTTC. Amino acids: CASSLGREVDEQYF.